The 14 T cell receptor beta chains in this list originate from one sample, sequenced in a study of blood T cell repertoires in COVID-19. TCRdb's table, derived via immunoSEQ multiplex PCR, lists solely in-frame clones and lacks some. The sample has some 190,000 clones; 75% to 85% are singletons. The sequencing sample was made of PBMCs or T cells enriched from blood (not recorded which). The source of these receptors is a woman in her 50s with acute COVID-19.

This clone was detected only a few times. The chain carries TRBV3-1 (or the pseudogene TRBV3-2) and TRBJ1-4, with a tentative D call TRBD1 (6 bases). The germline V gene encodes CDR1 LGHDT and CDR2 YNNKEL (reference sequence). The CDR3 consists of 18 residues. Trimming removed 0 bases from V and 0 bases from J, with 14 bases in between. Here the CDR3 DNA reads TGTGCCAGCAGCCAAGATAGGGCCCCAGGGGCAACTAATGAAAAACTGTTTTTT. Translating gives CASSQDRAPGATNEKLFF.

This clone was picked up a small number of times. The V and J genes are TRBV29-1 and TRBJ2-2; perhaps TRBD1 as D (5 bases). Germline CDR1 is SQVTM and CDR2 is ANQGSEA. The CDR3 extends over 13 amino acids. The V gene lost 7 bases and the J gene lost 0 bases, with 9 bases spanning the gap. The CDR3 reads CSGGHPNTGELFF. The DNA for the CDR3 is TGCAGCGGCGGACACCCGAACACCGGGGAGCTGTTTTTT.

This clone occurred once. The chain has TRBV5-6 and TRBJ2-3, with 8 bases matching TRBD2. This CDR3 region has 16 residues. Germline lookup yields CDR1 SGHDT and CDR2 YYEEEE. V shed 0 bases and J 1 base; nucleotides not matched to a gene: 4. The CDR3 nucleotides read TGTGCCAGCAGCTTGGCTCGGGGGGGGCGCACAGATACGCAGTATTTT. Translating gives CASSLARGGRTDTQYF.

CDR3 bases: TGTGCCAGCTCCGGGATTCTTTATTCACCCCTCCACTTT. It codes for CASSGILYSPLHF. The rearrangement links TRBV25-1 to TRBJ1-6; no firm D call. V shed 8 bases and J shed 8 bases, with 13 bases lying between them. Germline CDR1 is MGHDK and CDR2 is SYGVNS. The CDR3 length is 13 residues.

V gene TRBV28 combines with J gene TRBJ1-1, with D unresolved. Germline V gene lookup returns CDR1 MDHEN and CDR2 SYDVKM. The CDR3 length is 16 residues. V gave up 5 bases and J gave up 6 bases, with 22 bases separating them. The chain's CDR3 is CASSTTGRVLDSEAFF. Written as DNA, the CDR3 is TGTGCCAGCAGTACGACGGGAAGGGTCCTAGACTCTGAAGCTTTCTTT. Looking up the rest from reference TRBV28 and TRBJ1-1 gives the full variable domain: DVKVTQSSRYLVKRTGEKVFLECVQDMDHENMFWYRQDPGLGLRLIYFSYDVKMKEKGDIPEGYSVSREKKERFSLILESASTNQTSMYLCASSTTGRVLDSEAFFGQGTRLTVV.

The chain combines TRBV28 with TRBJ1-6; D gene uncertain. The CDR3 sequence is 15 residues long. Germline V gene data show CDR1 as MDHEN and CDR2 as SYDVKM. Deletions cut 4 bases from V and 2 bases from J, with 9 bases between. The CDR3 sequence is CASSSEETYNSPLHF. CDR3 nucleotide sequence: TGTGCCAGCAGTTCCGAGGAAACCTATAATTCACCCCTCCACTTT.

In DNA, the CDR3 is TGTGCCAGCAGCCCCCCAGGGCCGACGCTTCATAACTATGGCTACACCTTC. It specifies CASSPPGPTLHNYGYTF. The J gene is TRBJ1-2, the V gene TRBV7-8; D may be TRBD1 (5 bases). The CDR3 covers 17 residues. Looked up from germline, CDR1 is SGHVS and CDR2 is FQNEAQ. The ends were cut back, 5 bases at V and 1 base at J, with 20 bases in the middle.

The chain links TRBV11-2 to TRBJ1-2; D call uncertain. The germline V gene encodes CDR1 SGHAT and CDR2 FQNNGV. The length of the CDR3 is 16 residues. Trimming removed 1 base at V and 7 bases at J, with 19 bases between. The CDR3 spells CASSLVSQARQSGYTF. The CDR3 nucleotides are TGTGCCAGCAGCTTAGTGTCGCAGGCCCGGCAGTCTGGCTACACCTTC.

This chain connects TRBV27 to TRBJ1-1; 7 bases line up with TRBD1. The CDR3 consists of 13 residues. V gave up 9 bases and J gave up 4 bases; unmatched junction bases: 8. Per germline, CDR1 MNHEY and CDR2 SMNVEV (reference sequence). This CDR3 reads CARRQGRGTEAFF. In DNA, the CDR3 is TGTGCCAGGAGACAGGGTCGGGGCACTGAAGCTTTCTTT.

The sample holds one count of this clone. The DNA for the CDR3 is TGTGCCAGCAGTTACTCGAGTTCTTTGCCCGGGGGGAGCACAGATACGCAGTATTTT. Its protein product is CASSYSSSLPGGSTDTQYF. The rearrangement uses TRBV6-2 or TRBV6-3 and TRBJ2-3; the match to TRBD2 covers 7 bases. CDR3 length equals 19 residues. CDR1 and CDR2 (germline): MNHEY, SVGEGT. Trimming at V came to 0 bases and at J to 0 bases, leaving 12 bases not matched to a gene.

The chain links TRBV28 to TRBJ2-2, with 9 bases lining up with TRBD1. The CDR3 loop spans 15 amino acids. The V gene's germline CDR1 is MDHEN and CDR2 SYDVKM. Trimming removed 6 bases from V and 7 bases from J; junction bases left unmatched: 9. As DNA, the CDR3 is TGTGCCAGCAGCGACAACCGGGACAGGGTCGGGGAGCTGTTTTTT. As protein: CASSDNRDRVGELFF.

This clone was seen only a few times. This chain uses TRBV9 with TRBJ2-1, with 9 bases fitting TRBD2. This CDR3 is built from 16 residues. With V trimmed by 2 bases and J by 6 bases, 9 bases remained unmatched. Germline V gene sequence: CDR1 SGDLS, CDR2 YYNGEE. The CDR3 nucleotides read TGTGCCAGCAGCGTCTCCCCAGCGGGGGGTCTCAATGAGCAGTTCTTC. As protein: CASSVSPAGGLNEQFF.

This chain links TRBV28 with TRBJ1-5; weak D call: TRBD1 (6 bases). Trimming cost V 6 bases and J 5 bases, with 11 bases left between them. CDR3 size: 13 residues. CDR1 MDHEN and CDR2 SYDVKM come from the germline V gene. CDR3 region: CASRSGEYQPQHF. The CDR3 nucleotides read TGTGCCAGCAGATCAGGGGAATATCAGCCCCAGCATTTT.

CDR3 in DNA: TGCAGCGTTGCTCGGGGGGCGGGCAATCAGCCCCAGCATTTT. This sequence encodes CSVARGAGNQPQHF. This sequence joins TRBV29-1 and TRBJ1-5, with D perhaps matching TRBD1 (6 bases). CDR3 length: 14 amino acids. The germline gives CDR1 SQVTM, CDR2 ANQGSEA. Trimming pared 4 bases from V and 2 bases from J, leaving 12 bases between.